This TCR beta chain was retrieved from a study of T cells in Graves' hyperthyroidism and ophthalmopathy. A note on this clonotype: A single base separates this from a much larger clone, so it may be a read error.

Exclusion of a patient resulted from uncontrolled infection, other autoimmune disease, pregnancy or lactation. Every diagnosis used clinical symptoms, serum thyroxine and TRAb, thyroid ultrasound and orbital computed tomography. PBMCs stemmed from approximately 9.1 ml fresh peripheral blood. Researchers amplified the TCR beta CDR3 regions from RNA transcripts. A set of HTBI primers served as the primers for a first-round RT-PCR of the TCR CDR3. TCRdb itself ran the multiplex PCR reads through MiXCR, one entry per CDR3 protein. The sample lists roughly 650,000 distinct CDR3 sequences, 15% to 20% seen once, with roughly 3% in the top ten. V lost 6 bases and J 5 bases, leaving 16 bases between the germline ends. CDR3 length equals 14 residues. CDR1 MDHEN and CDR2 SYDVKM come from the germline V gene.

This clonotype was obtained from a woman in her thirties or forties with Graves' ophthalmopathy. The chain joins TRBV28 to TRBJ1-2; possible D gene TRBD1, 5 bases. The sequencing sample was made of blood. The CDR3 sequence: CASSLFPGWYGYTF. CDR3 DNA sequence: TGTGCCAGCAGCCTTTTCCCAGGGTGGTATGGCTACACCTTC.